This T cell receptor (beta chain) emerged from a study of T cell responses to AZD1222 COVID-19 vaccine. The V gene lost 8 bases and the J gene lost 11 bases, with 15 bases spanning the gap. The CDR3 spans 11 residues. The germline CDR1 and CDR2 sequences are MDHEN and SYDVKM. Method: immunoSEQ multiplex PCR; TCRdb's copy keeps in-frame clones and lacks some. The sample lists some 100,000 clones; about 89% were seen once. This clonotype was obtained from an adult in good health. The sequenced sample was peripheral blood, obtained on day 0 of AZD1222 vaccination. The gene calls are TRBV28 and TRBJ1-1, with D possibly TRBD1 on 5 matching bases. CDR3 sequence: CASRRGNGAFF. The CDR3, as DNA: TGTGCCAGCCGGCGGGGGAATGGCGCTTTCTTT.